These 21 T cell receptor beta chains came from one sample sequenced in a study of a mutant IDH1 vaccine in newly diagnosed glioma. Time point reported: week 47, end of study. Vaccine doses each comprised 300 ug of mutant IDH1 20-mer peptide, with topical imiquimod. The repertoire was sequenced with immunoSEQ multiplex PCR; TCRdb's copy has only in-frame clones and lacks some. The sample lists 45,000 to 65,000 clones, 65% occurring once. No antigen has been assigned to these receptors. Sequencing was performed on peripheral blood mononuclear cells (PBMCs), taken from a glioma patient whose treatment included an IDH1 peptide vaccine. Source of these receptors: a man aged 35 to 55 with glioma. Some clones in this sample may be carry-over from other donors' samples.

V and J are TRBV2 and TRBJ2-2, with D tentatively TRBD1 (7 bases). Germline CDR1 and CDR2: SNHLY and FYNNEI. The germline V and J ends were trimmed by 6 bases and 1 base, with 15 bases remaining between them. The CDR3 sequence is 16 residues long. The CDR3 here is CASSARGAVNTGELFF. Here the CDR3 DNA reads TGTGCCAGCAGCGCCAGGGGGGCGGTGAACACCGGGGAGCTGTTTTTT.

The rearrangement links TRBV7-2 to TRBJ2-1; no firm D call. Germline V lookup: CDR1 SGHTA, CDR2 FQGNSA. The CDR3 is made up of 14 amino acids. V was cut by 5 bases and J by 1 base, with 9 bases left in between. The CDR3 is CASSRSGSYNEQFF. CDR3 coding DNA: TGTGCCAGCAGCCGGAGTGGGTCCTACAATGAGCAGTTCTTC.

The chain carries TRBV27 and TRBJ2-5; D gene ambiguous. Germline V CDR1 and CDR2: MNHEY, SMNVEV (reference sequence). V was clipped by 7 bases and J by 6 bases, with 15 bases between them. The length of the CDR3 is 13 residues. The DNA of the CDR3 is TGTGCCAGCAAAAGAGAAGGATCCAAGACCCAGTACTTC. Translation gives CASKREGSKTQYF.

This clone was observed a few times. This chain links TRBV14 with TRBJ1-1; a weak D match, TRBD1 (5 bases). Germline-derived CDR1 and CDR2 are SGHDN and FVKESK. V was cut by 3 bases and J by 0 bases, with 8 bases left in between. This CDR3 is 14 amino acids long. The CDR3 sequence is CASSHLGVNTEAFF. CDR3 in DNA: TGTGCCAGCAGCCATTTGGGGGTGAACACTGAAGCTTTCTTT.

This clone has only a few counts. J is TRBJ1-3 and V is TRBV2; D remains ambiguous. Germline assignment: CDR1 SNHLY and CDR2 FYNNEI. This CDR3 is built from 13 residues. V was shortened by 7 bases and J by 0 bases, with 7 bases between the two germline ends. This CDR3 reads CASTGNSGNTIYF. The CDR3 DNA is TGTGCCAGCACAGGAAACTCTGGAAACACCATATATTTT.

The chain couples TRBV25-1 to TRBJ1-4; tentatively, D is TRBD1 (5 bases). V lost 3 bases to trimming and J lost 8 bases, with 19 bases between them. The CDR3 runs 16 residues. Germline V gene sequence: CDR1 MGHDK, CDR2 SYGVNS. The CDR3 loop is CASSDRYQGSREKLFF. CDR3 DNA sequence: TGTGCCAGCAGTGACCGTTATCAGGGTTCAAGGGAAAAACTGTTTTTT.

CDR3 DNA: TGTGCCAGCAGTTACGGGGGGAGCCTTTACAATGAGCAGTTCTTC. It is translated as CASSYGGSLYNEQFF. This sequence joins TRBV6-6 and TRBJ2-1, with D possibly TRBD2 on 6 matching bases. This CDR3 is built from 15 residues. Trimming left V 2 bases short and J 4 bases short, with 12 bases between. Germline CDR1 MNHNY, CDR2 SVGAGI (reference sequence).

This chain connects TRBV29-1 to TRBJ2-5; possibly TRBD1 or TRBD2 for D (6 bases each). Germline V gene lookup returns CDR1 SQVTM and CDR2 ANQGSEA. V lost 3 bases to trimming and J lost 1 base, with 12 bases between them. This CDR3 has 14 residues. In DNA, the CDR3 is TGCAGCGTTGACCCGGGGGCCGGCCAAGAGACCCAGTACTTC. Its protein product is CSVDPGAGQETQYF.

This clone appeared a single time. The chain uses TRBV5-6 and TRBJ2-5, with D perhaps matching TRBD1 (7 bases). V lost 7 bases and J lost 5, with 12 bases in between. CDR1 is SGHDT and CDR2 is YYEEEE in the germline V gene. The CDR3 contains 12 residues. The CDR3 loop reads CASGGGAETQYF. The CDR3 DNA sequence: TGTGCCAGCGGAGGGGGCGCGGAGACCCAGTACTTC.

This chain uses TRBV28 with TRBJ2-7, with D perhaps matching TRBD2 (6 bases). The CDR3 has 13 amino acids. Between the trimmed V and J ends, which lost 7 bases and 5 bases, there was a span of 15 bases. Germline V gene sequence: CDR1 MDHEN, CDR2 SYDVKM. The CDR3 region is CASTPGGNHEQYF. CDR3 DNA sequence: TGTGCCAGCACCCCCGGGGGTAACCACGAGCAGTACTTC.

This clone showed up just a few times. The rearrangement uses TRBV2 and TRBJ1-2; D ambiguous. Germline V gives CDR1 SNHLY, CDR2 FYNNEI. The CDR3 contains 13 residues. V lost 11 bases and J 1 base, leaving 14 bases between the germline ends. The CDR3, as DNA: TGTGCCTTAGCCCCAGCGGATAACTATGGCTACACCTTC. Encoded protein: CALAPADNYGYTF.

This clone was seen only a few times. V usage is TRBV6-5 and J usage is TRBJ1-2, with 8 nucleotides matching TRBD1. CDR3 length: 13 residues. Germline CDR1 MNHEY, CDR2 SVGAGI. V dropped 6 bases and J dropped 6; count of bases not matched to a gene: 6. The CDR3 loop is CASSQDRDHGYTF. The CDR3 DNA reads TGTGCCAGCAGCCAGGACAGGGATCATGGCTACACCTTC.

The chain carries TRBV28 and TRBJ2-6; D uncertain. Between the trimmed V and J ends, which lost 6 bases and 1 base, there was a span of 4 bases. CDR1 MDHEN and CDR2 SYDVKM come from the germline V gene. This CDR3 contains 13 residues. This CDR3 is CASRLSGANVLTF. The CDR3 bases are TGTGCCAGCAGACTTTCTGGGGCCAACGTCCTGACTTTC.

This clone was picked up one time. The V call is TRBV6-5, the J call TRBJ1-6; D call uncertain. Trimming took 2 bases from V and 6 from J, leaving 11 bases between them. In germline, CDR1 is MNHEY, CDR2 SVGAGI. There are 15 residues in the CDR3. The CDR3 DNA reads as TGTGCCAGCAGTTACGGAGGGCAGGTTAATTCACCCCTCCACTTT. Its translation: CASSYGGQVNSPLHF.

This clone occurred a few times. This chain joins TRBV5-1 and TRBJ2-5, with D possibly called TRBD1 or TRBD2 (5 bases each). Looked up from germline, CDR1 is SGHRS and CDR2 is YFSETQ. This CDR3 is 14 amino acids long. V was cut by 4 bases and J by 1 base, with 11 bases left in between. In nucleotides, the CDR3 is TGCGCCAGCAGCGAACCGGGACCCCAAGAGACCCAGTACTTC. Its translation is CASSEPGPQETQYF.

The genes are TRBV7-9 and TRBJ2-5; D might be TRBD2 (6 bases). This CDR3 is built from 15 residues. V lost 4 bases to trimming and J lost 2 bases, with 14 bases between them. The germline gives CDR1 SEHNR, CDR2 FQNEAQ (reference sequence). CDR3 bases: TGTGCCAGCAGCTCCCGGAGGGGACTTCAAGAGACCCAGTACTTC. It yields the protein CASSSRRGLQETQYF.

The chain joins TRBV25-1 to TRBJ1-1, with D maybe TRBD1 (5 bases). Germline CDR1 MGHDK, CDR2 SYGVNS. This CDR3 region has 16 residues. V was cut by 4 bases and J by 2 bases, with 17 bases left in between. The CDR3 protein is CASSGPLGRRNTEAFF. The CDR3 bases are TGTGCCAGCAGTGGACCATTGGGACGCCGAAACACTGAAGCTTTCTTT.

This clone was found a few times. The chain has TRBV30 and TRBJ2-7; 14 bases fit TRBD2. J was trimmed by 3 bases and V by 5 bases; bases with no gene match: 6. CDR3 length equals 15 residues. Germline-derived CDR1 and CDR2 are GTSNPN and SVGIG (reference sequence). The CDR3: CAWSGTSGSLYEQYF. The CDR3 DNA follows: TGTGCCTGGTCGGGGACTAGCGGGAGTCTCTACGAGCAGTACTTC. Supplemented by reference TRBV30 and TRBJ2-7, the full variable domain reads SQTIHQWPATLVQPVGSPLSLECTVEGTSNPNLYWYRQAAGRGLQLLFYSVGIGQISSEVPQNLSASRPQDRQFILSSKKLLLSDSGFYLCAWSGTSGSLYEQYFGPGTRLTVT.

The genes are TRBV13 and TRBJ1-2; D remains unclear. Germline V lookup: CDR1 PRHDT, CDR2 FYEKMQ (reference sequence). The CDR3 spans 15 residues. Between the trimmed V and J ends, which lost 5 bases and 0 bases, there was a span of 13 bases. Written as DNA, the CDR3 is TGTGCCAGCAGCGAGGTGGGCAGATCTAACTATGGCTACACCTTC. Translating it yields CASSEVGRSNYGYTF. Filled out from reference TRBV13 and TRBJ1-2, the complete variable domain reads AAGVIQSPRHLIKEKRETATLKCYPIPRHDTVYWYQQGPGQDPQFLISFYEKMQSDKGSIPDRFSAQQFSDYHSELNMSSLELGDSALYFCASSEVGRSNYGYTFGSGTRLTVV.

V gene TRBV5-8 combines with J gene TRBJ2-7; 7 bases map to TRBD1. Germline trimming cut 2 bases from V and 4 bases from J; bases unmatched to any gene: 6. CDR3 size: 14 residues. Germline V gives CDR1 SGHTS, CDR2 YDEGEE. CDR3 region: CASSLVAGGYEQYF. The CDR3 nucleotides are TGTGCCAGCAGCTTAGTGGCAGGGGGATACGAGCAGTACTTC.

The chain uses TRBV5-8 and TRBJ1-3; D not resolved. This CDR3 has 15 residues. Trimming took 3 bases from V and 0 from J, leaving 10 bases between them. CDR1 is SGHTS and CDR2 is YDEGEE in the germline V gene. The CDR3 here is CASSSASYSGNTIYF. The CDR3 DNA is TGTGCCAGCAGCTCGGCGTCGTACTCTGGAAACACCATATATTTT.